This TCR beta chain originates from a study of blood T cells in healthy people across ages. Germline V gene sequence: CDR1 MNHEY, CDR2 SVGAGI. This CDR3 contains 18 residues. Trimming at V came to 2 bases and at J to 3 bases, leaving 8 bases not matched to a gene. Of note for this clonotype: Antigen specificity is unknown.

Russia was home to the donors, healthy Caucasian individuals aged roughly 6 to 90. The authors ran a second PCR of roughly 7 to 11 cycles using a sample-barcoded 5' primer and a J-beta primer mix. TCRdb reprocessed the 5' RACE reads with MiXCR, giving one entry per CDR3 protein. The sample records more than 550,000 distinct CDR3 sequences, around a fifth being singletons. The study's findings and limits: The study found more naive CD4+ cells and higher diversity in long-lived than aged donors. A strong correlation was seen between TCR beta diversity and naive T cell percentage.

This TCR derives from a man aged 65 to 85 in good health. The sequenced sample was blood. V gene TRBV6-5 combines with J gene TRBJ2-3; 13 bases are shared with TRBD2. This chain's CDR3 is CASSYAYTSGGATDTQYF. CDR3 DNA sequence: TGTGCCAGCAGTTACGCTTACACTAGCGGGGGGGCAACAGATACGCAGTATTTT.